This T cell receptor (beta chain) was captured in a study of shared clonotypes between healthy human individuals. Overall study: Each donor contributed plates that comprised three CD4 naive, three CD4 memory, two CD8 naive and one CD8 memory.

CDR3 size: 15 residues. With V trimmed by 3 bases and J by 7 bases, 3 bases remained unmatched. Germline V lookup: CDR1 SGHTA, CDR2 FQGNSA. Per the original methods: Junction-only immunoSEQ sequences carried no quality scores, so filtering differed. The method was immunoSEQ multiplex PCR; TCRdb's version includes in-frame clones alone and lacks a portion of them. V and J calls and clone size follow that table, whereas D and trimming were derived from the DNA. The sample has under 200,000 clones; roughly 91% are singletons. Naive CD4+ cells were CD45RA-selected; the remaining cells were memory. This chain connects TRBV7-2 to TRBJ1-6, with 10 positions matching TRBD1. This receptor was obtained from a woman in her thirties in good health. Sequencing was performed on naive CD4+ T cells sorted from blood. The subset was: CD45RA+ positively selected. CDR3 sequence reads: CASSFRTGGNSPLHF. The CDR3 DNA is TGTGCCAGCAGCTTCCGGACAGGGGGGAATTCACCCCTCCACTTT.